This T cell receptor beta chain appears in the sequencing data of a study of blood T cells in healthy people across ages. PCR was performed a second time for about 7 to 11 cycles using a sample-barcoded 5' primer and a J-beta primer mix. MiXCR, run by TCRdb on the 5' RACE reads, gives a single entry per CDR3 protein. The repertoire holds fewer than 900,000 distinct CDR3 sequences, with roughly 44% as singletons. CDR3 length: 15 amino acids. CDR1 and CDR2 from the germline V gene are MDHEN and SYDVKM. Trimming pared 8 bases from V and 7 bases from J, leaving 24 bases between. This clonotype was counted only a few times.

Input material: blood. The TCR sequence derives from a woman aged 55-69 years in good health. V usage is TRBV28 and J usage is TRBJ2-7, with D possibly matching TRBD2 (6 bases). As DNA, the CDR3 is TGTGCCAGCTTCCCGGGGGACCGCGTGGTGGTGGAGCAGTACTTC. It yields the protein CASFPGDRVVVEQYF.